Listed here are 9 T cell receptor beta chains from one sample, sequenced in a study of CD8 T cells in Susac syndrome. Random hexamers served to reverse transcribe about 0.45 to 1 ug RNA. Via MiXCR, TCRdb re-called the immunoSEQ multiplex PCR reads, giving one row per CDR3 protein. The table has some 120,000 distinct CDR3 sequences, around 90% seen once; the top ten hold approximately 0.13%. Sequences were obtained from CD4+ T cells from PBMCs. The receptors were sampled from a human donor in good health.

V and J are TRBV7-8 and TRBJ1-2; TRBD1 might be the D (5 bases). The V gene's germline CDR1 is SGHVS and CDR2 FQNEAQ. The CDR3 runs 14 residues. Trimming cost V 1 base and J 4 bases, with 10 bases left between them. The CDR3 coding sequence is TGTGCCAGCAGCTTAGAGGGGCAGCCCTATGGCTACACCTTC. Translation: CASSLEGQPYGYTF.

The rearrangement links TRBV7-9 to TRBJ2-7; TRBD1 aligns across 8 bases. Germline values: CDR1 SEHNR, CDR2 FQNEAQ (reference sequence). The CDR3 has 14 residues. The J segment lost 3 bases and the V segment lost 1 base, leaving 2 bases of the junction unmatched. For the CDR3, the DNA is TGTGCCAGCAGCTTAGTGGGACAGGACTACGAGCAGTACTTC. This codes for CASSLVGQDYEQYF.

The chain links TRBV10-3 to TRBJ2-7; D is unresolved. This CDR3 is built from 13 residues. CDR1 is ENHRY, CDR2 SYGVKD, per germline. V was trimmed by 7 bases and J by 1 base, leaving 11 bases between them. The CDR3: CAINPGASYEQYF. CDR3 DNA: TGTGCCATCAACCCCGGTGCTTCCTACGAGCAGTACTTC.

In this sample, this clonotype turned up once. The CDR3 sequence is CASSEWGGDNYGYTF. The CDR3 coding sequence is TGTGCCAGCAGTGAATGGGGGGGGGACAACTATGGCTACACCTTC. The chain recombines TRBV25-1 with TRBJ1-2, with D possibly being TRBD1 (5 bases). CDR3 length equals 15 residues. Germline-derived CDR1 and CDR2 are MGHDK and SYGVNS. Trimming took 1 base from V and 2 from J, leaving 11 bases between them.

This chain connects TRBV12-3 or TRBV12-4 to TRBJ2-3, with D tentatively TRBD1 (6 bases). Trimming stripped 6 bases from V and 6 bases from J, with 13 bases between. This CDR3 spans 13 amino acids. The DNA of the CDR3 is TGTGCCAGCAGCGTAACAGGGCAGGATACGCAGTATTTT. Translating it yields CASSVTGQDTQYF.

V and J are TRBV7-9 and TRBJ2-2; no clear D gene. Trimming shortened V by 4 bases and J by 5 bases, and 14 bases separated the two germline ends. The germline V gene encodes CDR1 SEHNR and CDR2 FQNEAQ (reference sequence). The CDR3 spans 15 residues. The CDR3 coding sequence is TGTGCCAGCAGCTCTAGTAACAGACAAACCGGGGAGCTGTTTTTT. It specifies CASSSSNRQTGELFF.

This clonotype occurred once. CDR3 amino acids: CASSLEDLDTEAFF. The CDR3 coding sequence is TGCGCCAGCAGCTTGGAGGACTTGGACACTGAAGCTTTCTTT. The chain joins TRBV5-1 to TRBJ1-1; D remains unclear. This CDR3 has 14 amino acids. The V end lost 0 bases, the J end lost 3 bases, and 9 bases lay between the germline ends. CDR1 is SGHRS, CDR2 YFSETQ, per germline.

The J gene is TRBJ1-2, the V gene TRBV20-1; 9 positions match TRBD1. V dropped 6 bases and J dropped 2; count of bases not matched to a gene: 4. Germline lookup yields CDR1 DFQATT and CDR2 SNEGSKA (reference sequence). CDR3 length equals 13 residues. DNA of the CDR3: TGCAGTGCAGTAGACAGGGGGAACTATGGCTACACCTTC. It specifies CSAVDRGNYGYTF.

CDR3 region: CASSWLGRLDQETQYF. For the CDR3, the DNA is TGTGCCAGCAGTTGGTTAGGGAGACTCGACCAAGAGACCCAGTACTTC. The rearrangement links TRBV12-3 or TRBV12-4 to TRBJ2-5; TRBD2 is a possible D gene (5 bases). The V gene lost 4 bases and the J gene lost 0 bases, with 15 bases spanning the gap. CDR3 size: 16 residues.